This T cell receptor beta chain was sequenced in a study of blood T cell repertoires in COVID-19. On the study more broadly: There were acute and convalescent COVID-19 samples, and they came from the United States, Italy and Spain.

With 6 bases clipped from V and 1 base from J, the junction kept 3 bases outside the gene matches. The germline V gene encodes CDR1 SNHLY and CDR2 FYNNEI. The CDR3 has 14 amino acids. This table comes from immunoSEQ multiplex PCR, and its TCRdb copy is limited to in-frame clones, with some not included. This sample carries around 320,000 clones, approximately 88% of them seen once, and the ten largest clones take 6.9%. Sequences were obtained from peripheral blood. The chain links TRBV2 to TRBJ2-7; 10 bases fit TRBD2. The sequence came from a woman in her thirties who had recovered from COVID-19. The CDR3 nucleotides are TGTGCCAGCAGACTAGCGGGGACTTCCTACGAGCAGTACTTC. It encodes CASRLAGTSYEQYF.